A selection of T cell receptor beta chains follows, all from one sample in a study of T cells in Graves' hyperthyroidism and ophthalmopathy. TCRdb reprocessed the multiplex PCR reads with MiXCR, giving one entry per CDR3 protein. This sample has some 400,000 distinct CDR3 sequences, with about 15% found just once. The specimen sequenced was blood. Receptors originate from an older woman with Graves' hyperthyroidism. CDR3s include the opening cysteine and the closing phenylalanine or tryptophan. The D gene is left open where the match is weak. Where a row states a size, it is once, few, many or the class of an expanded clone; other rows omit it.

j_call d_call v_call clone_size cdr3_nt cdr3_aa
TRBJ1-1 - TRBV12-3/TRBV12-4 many TGTGCCAGCAATGTTGCAGCAACAAACACTGAAGCTTTCTTT CASNVAATNTEAFF
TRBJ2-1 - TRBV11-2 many TGTGCCAGCAGCTTAGATCCCCCCGAGCGGGTCTTATACAATGAGCAGTTCTTC CASSLDPPERVLYNEQFF
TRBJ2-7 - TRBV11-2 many TGTGCCAGCAGCTTGGATGGCTCTTACTACGAGCAGTACTTC CASSLDGSYYEQYF
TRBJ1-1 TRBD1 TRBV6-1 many TGTGCCAGCAGTTCCACAGGGGGCTCGACTGAAGCTTTCTTT CASSSTGGSTEAFF
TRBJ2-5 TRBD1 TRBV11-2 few TGTGCCAGCAGCCCTACAGGGGGACAGGGTAGGAAGACCCAGTACTTC CASSPTGGQGRKTQYF
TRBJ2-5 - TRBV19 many TGTGCCAGTAGTATGGGGCAGGGAAGTCAAGAGACCCAGTACTTC CASSMGQGSQETQYF
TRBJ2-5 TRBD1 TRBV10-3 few TGTGCCATCAGTGCCACGGACAGGGGATCCAAGACCCAGTACTTC CAISATDRGSKTQYF
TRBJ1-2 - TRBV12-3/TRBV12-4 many TGTGCCAGCAGTTTTAGGGGAAACTATGGCTACACCTTC CASSFRGNYGYTF
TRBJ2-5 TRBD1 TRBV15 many TGTGCCACCAGCCCGGGACAGCCTAACCAAGAGACCCAGTACTTC CATSPGQPNQETQYF
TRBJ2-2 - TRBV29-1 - TGCAGCGTTGAAGGTCAGCCGAACACCGGGGAGCTGTTTTTT CSVEGQPNTGELFF
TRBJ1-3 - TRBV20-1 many TGCAGTGCTAGAGGGGCTGGAAACACCATATATTTT CSARGAGNTIYF
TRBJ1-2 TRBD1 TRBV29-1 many TGCAGCGCCCCAGACAGGGGGCTAGGCTACACCTTC CSAPDRGLGYTF
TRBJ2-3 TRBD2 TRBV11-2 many TGTGCCAGCAGCTTAGCGGCTAGCGGGGGCACGCAGTATTTT CASSLAASGGTQYF
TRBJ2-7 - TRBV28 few TGTGCCAGCAGTGTGGAGACACCCTACGAGCAGTACTTC CASSVETPYEQYF
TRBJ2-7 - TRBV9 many TGTGCCAGCAGCCCAGAGACAGGATCCTACGAGCAGTACTTC CASSPETGSYEQYF
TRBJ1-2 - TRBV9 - TGTGCCAGCAGCGTAGACTTGACGGATGGCTACACCTTC CASSVDLTDGYTF
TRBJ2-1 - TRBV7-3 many TGTGCCAGCAGCCCCATAGGCTACAATGAGCAGTTCTTC CASSPIGYNEQFF
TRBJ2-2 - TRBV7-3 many TGTGCCAGCAGCGTGCAACAGGGCACCGGGGAGCTGTTTTTT CASSVQQGTGELFF
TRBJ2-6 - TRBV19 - TGTGCCAGTAGCTTATATGGAGCTCCCCCTGGGGCCAACGTCCTGACTTTC CASSLYGAPPGANVLTF
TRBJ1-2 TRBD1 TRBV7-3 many TGTGCCAGCAGCTCTCGACAGGGGACTGGCTACACCTTC CASSSRQGTGYTF
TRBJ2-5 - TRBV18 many TGTGCCAGCTCCCCCCAGGGGGGGACCCCCGGGACCCAGTACTTC CASSPQGGTPGTQYF
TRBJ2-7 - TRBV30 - TGTGCCTGGAGTCCCGCCGGCGAAGGCTACGAGCAGTACTTC CAWSPAGEGYEQYF
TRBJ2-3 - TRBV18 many TGTGCCAGCTCACCCCTGACTAGGGGGACAGATACGCAGTATTTT CASSPLTRGTDTQYF
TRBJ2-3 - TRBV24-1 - TGTGCCACCAGAGACACAGATACGCAGTATTTT CATRDTDTQYF
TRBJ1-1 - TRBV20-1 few TGCAGTGCTAGACCTACCAGGGACACTGAAGCTTTCTTT CSARPTRDTEAFF
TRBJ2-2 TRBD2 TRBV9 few TGTGCCAGCAGCGTAGCTGGTAGAGCGGGAACCGGGGAGCTGTTTTTT CASSVAGRAGTGELFF
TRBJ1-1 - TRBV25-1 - TGTGCCAGAGAGACAGAGATGAACACTGAAGCTTTCTTT CARETEMNTEAFF
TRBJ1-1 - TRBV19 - TGTGCCAGTGAGATGAACACTGAAGCTTTCTTT CASEMNTEAFF